The clone carrying this T cell receptor beta chain was detected once. Its antigen is currently unknown. Assay runs were performed at deep level. Genomic DNA (from each subset) was split evenly across several immunoSEQ plates. Data came from immunoSEQ multiplex PCR; TCRdb stores just in-frame clones and leaves some out. The sample has around 1.5 million clones, 98% seen once; the top ten hold less than 0.55%. The sample originates from a study of shared clonotypes between healthy human individuals. Whole-study findings and limits: For sorted subsets, rarefaction showed incomplete sequencing despite large depth.

Donors, without exception, were Caucasian adults residing in Nashville, Tennessee. Losses at the gene ends were 6 bases for V and 7 bases for J; bases not matched to a gene: 15. The CDR3 contains 15 residues. Germline V gene data show CDR1 as MNHNS and CDR2 as SASEGT. V usage is TRBV6-1 and J usage is TRBJ2-7; 7 positions match TRBD1. The sequence was collected from a man aged 25 to 45 in good health. Specimen: naive CD4+ T cells sorted from blood. The subset is: CD45RA+ positively selected. The CDR3 DNA follows: TGTGCCAGCAGGGGGACAGACCTTTACGTGATGGAGCAGTACTTC. The encoded protein is CASRGTDLYVMEQYF.